This entry describes one TCR beta chain. Its antigen is undetermined. Libraries were prepared by immunoSEQ multiplex PCR; TCRdb keeps only in-frame clonotypes and omits some of them. The profile shows 25,000 or so clones, almost 85% of them singletons. This sample was taken from a study of a mutant IDH1 vaccine in newly diagnosed glioma. Study in general: Those enrolled had earlier been treated with radiotherapy, temozolomide, or both, mostly both.

Study results and caveats: Detectable vaccine-induced immune responses arose in 93.3% of patients.

Germline loops: CDR1 SEHNR, CDR2 FQNEAQ (reference sequence). This CDR3 comprises 18 residues. Trimming took off 1 base at V and 6 bases at J, with 22 bases between the two ends. Stated time point: week 47, end of study. A 20-mer mutant IDH1 peptide at 300 ug was injected subcutaneously with topical imiquimod. The vaccination schedule gave patients eight doses in weeks 1, 3, 5, 7, 11, 15, 19 and 23. This material consisted of PBMCs, taken from a glioma patient whose treatment included an IDH1 peptide vaccine. The V and J genes are TRBV7-9 and TRBJ2-1; D is possibly TRBD1 or TRBD2 (7 bases each). This receptor was obtained from a man aged 35-49 years with glioma. CDR3 bases: TGTGCCAGCAGCTTAGTGGGGGGAGGGGGCGTCCCCAGCAATGAGCAGTTCTTC. Encoded protein: CASSLVGGGGVPSNEQFF. Supplemented by reference TRBV7-9 and TRBJ2-1, the full variable domain reads DTGVSQNPRHKITKRGQNVTFRCDPISEHNRLYWYRQTLGQGPEFLTYFQNEAQLEKSRLLSDRFSAERPKGSFSTLEIQRTEQGDSAMYLCASSLVGGGGVPSNEQFFGPGTRLTVL.